The text below deals with one TCR beta chain. Its antigen is undetermined. This entry is derived from a study of blood T cells in healthy people across ages. With a J-beta primer mix and a sample-barcoded 5' primer, a second PCR ran 7 to 11 cycles. Each CDR3 protein gets one entry after TCRdb re-called the 5' RACE reads with MiXCR. The data contain around 990,000 distinct CDR3 sequences, approximately 25% of them singletons. Study-level results: Both naive CD4+ cell counts and diversity were greater in long-lived donors than in aged donors. Age advanced and TCR beta diversity per million T cells fell, roughly linearly.

In terms of origin and age, donors were healthy Caucasian individuals from Russia aged about 6 to 95. Germline CDR1 is SGHDT and CDR2 is YYEEEE. The V gene lost 2 bases and the J gene lost 7 bases, with 13 bases spanning the gap. There are 14 residues in the CDR3. Another study also made use of these data, one on T cells of mothers and their children. From that report: When mothers and children were related, their normalized repertoire overlap, which was always slightly higher, did not differ significantly from that of unrelated pairs.

The source material was blood. The sequence was obtained from a girl aged 2 to 10 in good health. This chain joins TRBV5-6 and TRBJ2-1, with D tentatively TRBD2 (7 bases). DNA for the CDR3: TGTGCCAGCAGCTTTGGAGGGGGGGCGAATGAGCAGTTCTTC. Translation: CASSFGGGANEQFF. Based on the CDR3 plus reference TRBV5-6 and TRBJ2-1, the full variable domain is DAGVTQSPTHLIKTRGQQVTLRCSPKSGHDTVSWYQQALGQGPQFIFQYYEEEERQRGNFPDRFSGHQFPNYSSELNVNALLLGDSALYLCASSFGGGANEQFFGPGTRLTVL.